This TCR beta chain was found in a study of cytomegalovirus exposure and HLA in healthy donors. PCR primers comprised 60 Vbeta and 13 Jbeta primers. TCRdb keeps only in-frame clones here, not all; method: immunoSEQ multiplex PCR. Here the sample spans under 200,000 clones, about 80% being singletons. CDR1 and CDR2 (germline): MNHEY, SVGAGI. V was clipped by 6 bases and J by 3 bases; unmatched bases: 9. The CDR3 is 15 amino acids. On this clone: What it binds is not known.

Study findings and constraints: Further analysis was carried out later, and it showed several of the most significant clusters appearing linked to common viral pathogens.

All donors participated as healthy donors of bone marrow. Sequencing used PBMCs. The clonotype comes from a woman in her 30s in good health and CMV-seropositive. The V call is TRBV6-5, the J call TRBJ1-2; 8 positions match TRBD1. CDR3 sequence: CASSQPGGADYGYTF. CDR3 coding DNA: TGTGCCAGCAGCCAGCCAGGGGGCGCGGACTATGGCTACACCTTC.